This T cell receptor beta chain was sequenced during a study of T cells in Graves' hyperthyroidism and ophthalmopathy. On the study more broadly: Prior to any treatment, at the point of initial diagnosis, peripheral blood was collected.

Clinical symptoms, serum thyroxine and TRAb, thyroid ultrasound and orbital computed tomography were used for the diagnoses. TCR beta CDR3 sequences were amplified from RNA transcripts. HTBI primers were employed in a first-round RT-PCR of the TCR CDR3. TCRdb re-derived calls from the multiplex PCR reads in MiXCR, one entry per CDR3 protein. The top ten clones hold around 23% of a sample with about 350,000 distinct CDR3 sequences, roughly 13% of them seen once. The CDR3 extends over 15 amino acids. Germline trimming cut 5 bases from V and 3 bases from J; bases unmatched to any gene: 8. CDR1 is MNHEY and CDR2 is SMNVEV in the germline V gene (reference sequence).

Sequenced: blood. V and J are TRBV27 and TRBJ2-7, with TRBD1 identical over 9 bases. The receptor's source is a woman in her twenties or thirties with Graves' hyperthyroidism. CDR3 nucleotide sequence: TGTGCCAGCAGTCAAACCGGGACAGGGATCTACGAGCAGTACTTC. Its translation: CASSQTGTGIYEQYF.